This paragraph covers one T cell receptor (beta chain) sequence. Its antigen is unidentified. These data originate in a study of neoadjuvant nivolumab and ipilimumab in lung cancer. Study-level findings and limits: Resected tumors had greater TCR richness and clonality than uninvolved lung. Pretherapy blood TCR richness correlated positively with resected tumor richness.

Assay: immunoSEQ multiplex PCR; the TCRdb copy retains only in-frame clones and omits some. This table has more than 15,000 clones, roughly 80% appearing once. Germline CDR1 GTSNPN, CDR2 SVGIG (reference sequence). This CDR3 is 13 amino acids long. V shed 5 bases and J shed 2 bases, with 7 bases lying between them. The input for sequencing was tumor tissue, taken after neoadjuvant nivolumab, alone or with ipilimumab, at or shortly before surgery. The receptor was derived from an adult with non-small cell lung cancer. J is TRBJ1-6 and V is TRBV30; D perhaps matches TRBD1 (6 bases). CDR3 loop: CAWGQTYNSPLHF. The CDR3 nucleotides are TGTGCCTGGGGACAGACCTATAATTCACCCCTCCACTTT.